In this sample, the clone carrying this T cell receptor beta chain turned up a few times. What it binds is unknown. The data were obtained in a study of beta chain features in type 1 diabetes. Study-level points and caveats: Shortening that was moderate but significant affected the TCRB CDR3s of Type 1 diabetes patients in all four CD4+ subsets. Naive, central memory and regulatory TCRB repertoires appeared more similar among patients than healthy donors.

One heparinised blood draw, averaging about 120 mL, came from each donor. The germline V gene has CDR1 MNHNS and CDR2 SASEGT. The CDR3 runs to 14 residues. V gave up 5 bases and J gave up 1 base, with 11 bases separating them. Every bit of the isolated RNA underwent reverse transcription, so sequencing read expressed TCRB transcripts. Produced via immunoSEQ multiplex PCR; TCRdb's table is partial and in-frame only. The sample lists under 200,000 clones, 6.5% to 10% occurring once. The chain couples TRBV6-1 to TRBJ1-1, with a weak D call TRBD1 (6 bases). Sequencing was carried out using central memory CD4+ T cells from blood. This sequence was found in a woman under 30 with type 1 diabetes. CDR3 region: CASSPRGRNTEAFF. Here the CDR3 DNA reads TGTGCCAGCAGTCCCAGGGGACGGAACACTGAAGCTTTCTTT.